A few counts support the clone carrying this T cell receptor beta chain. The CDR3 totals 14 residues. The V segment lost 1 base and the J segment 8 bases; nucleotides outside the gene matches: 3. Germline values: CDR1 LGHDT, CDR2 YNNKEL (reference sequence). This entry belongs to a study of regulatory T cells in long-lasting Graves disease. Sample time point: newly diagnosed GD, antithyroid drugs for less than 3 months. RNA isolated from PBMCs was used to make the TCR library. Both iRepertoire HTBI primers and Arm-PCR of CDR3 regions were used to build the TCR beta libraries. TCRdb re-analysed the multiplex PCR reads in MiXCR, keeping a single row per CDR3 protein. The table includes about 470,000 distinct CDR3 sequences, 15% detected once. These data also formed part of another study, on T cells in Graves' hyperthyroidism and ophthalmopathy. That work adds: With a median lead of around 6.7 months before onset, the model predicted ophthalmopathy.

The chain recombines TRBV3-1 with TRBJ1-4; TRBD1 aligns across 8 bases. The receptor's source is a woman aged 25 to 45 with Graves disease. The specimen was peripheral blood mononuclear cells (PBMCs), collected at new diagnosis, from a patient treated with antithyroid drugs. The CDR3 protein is CASSQGQGREKLFF. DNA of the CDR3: TGTGCCAGCAGCCAAGGACAGGGGCGAGAAAAACTGTTTTTT. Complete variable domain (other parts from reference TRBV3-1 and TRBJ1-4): DTAVSQTPKYLVTQMGNDKSIKCEQNLGHDTMYWYKQDSKKFLKIMFSYNNKELIINETVPNRFSPKSPDKAHLNLHINSLELGDSAVYFCASSQGQGREKLFFGSGTQLSVL.